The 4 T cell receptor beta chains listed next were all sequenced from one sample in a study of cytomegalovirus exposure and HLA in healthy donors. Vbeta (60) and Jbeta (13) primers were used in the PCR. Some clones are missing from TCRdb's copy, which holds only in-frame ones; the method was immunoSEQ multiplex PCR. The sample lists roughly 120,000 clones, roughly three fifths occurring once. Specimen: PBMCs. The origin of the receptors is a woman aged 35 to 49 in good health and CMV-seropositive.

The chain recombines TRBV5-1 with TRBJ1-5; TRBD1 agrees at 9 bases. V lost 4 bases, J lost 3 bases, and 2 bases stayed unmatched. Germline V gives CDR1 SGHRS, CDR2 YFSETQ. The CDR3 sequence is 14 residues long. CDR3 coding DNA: TGCGCCAGCAGCAGGACAGGGGACAATCAGCCCCAGCATTTT. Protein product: CASSRTGDNQPQHF.

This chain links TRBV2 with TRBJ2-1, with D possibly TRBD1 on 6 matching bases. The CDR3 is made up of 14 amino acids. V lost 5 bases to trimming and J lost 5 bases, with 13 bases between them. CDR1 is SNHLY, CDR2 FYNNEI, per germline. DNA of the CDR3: TGTGCCAGCAGTCGACCTTGGACAGACAATGAGCAGTTCTTC. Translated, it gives CASSRPWTDNEQFF.

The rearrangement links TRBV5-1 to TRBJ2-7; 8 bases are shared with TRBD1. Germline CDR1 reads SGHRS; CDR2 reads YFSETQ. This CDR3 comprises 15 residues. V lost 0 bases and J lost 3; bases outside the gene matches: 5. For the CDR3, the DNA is TGCGCCAGCAGCTTGGCCGGACAGGGAGGCTACGAGCAGTACTTC. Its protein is CASSLAGQGGYEQYF.

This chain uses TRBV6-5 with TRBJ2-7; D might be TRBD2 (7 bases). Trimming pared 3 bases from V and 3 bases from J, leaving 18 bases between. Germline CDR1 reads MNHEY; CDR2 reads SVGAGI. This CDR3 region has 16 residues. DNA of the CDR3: TGTGCCAGCAGTTATGGGGGAGGGGGGCTCAGCTACGAGCAGTACTTC. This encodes CASSYGGGGLSYEQYF.